The next 14 T cell receptor beta chains were all read from a single sample in a study of T-cell memory formation after mild COVID-19. TCRdb redid the calling of the 5' RACE reads with MiXCR, one entry per CDR3 protein. Seen here are about 430,000 distinct CDR3 sequences, roughly a quarter observed once, and the top ten hold about 10%. Material for sequencing was PBMCs or a T cell subset sorted from them (not recorded which). All receptors derive from an adult woman who had mild COVID-19 (a few samples of this study predate the infection). Cell type and time point are not known.

Only a few counts were recorded for this clonotype. The chain recombines TRBV24-1 with TRBJ2-2; 11 nucleotides line up with TRBD1. The CDR3 covers 16 residues. V shed 3 bases and J 8 bases; nucleotides not matched to a gene: 7. Germline CDR1 KGHDR, CDR2 SFDVKD. The chain's CDR3 is CATSDQDRGLEGELFF. In DNA, the CDR3 is TGTGCCACCAGTGATCAGGACAGGGGGCTCGAAGGGGAGCTGTTTTTT.

The chain carries TRBV20-1 and TRBJ1-2, with 10 positions matching TRBD1. Germline CDR1 and CDR2: DFQATT and SNEGSKA (reference sequence). The CDR3 totals 13 residues. J lost 5 bases, V lost 3 bases, and 3 bases had no gene match. The CDR3 protein is CSARDRGKYGYTF. The CDR3 DNA sequence: TGCAGTGCTAGGGACAGGGGGAAATATGGCTACACCTTC.

V is TRBV5-1 and J is TRBJ1-1; 8 bases are a match to TRBD1. The CDR3 length is 15 residues. V gave up 4 bases and J gave up 3 bases; unmatched junction bases: 8. The V gene's germline CDR1 is SGHRS and CDR2 YFSETQ. The CDR3 sequence: CASSVTGERDTEAFF. For the CDR3, the DNA is TGCGCCAGCAGCGTGACAGGGGAGAGGGACACTGAAGCTTTCTTT.

V is TRBV29-1 and J is TRBJ2-6, with no clear D. V was cut by 4 bases and J by 0 bases, with 16 bases left in between. Germline V CDR1 and CDR2: SQVTM, ANQGSEA. The CDR3 is made up of 17 amino acids. This CDR3 reads CSVALGMKVSGANVLTF. The CDR3 DNA reads as TGCAGCGTTGCTTTAGGAATGAAGGTCTCTGGGGCCAACGTCCTGACTTTC.

This rearrangement joins TRBV20-1 to TRBJ1-6, with D possibly TRBD1 on 5 matching bases. The germline V gene encodes CDR1 DFQATT and CDR2 SNEGSKA (reference sequence). Trimming shortened V by 0 bases and J by 12 bases, and 15 bases separated the two germline ends. The CDR3 loop spans 14 amino acids. CDR3 in amino acids: CSAREGRDRRPLHF. Written as DNA, the CDR3 is TGCAGTGCTAGAGAGGGCAGGGACCGTCGACCCCTCCACTTT.

CDR3 region: CSAKTHDRGRNYGYTF. The CDR3 bases are TGCAGCGCGAAGACTCATGACAGGGGGCGAAACTATGGCTACACCTTC. The J gene is TRBJ1-2, the V gene TRBV29-1, with 10 positions matching TRBD1. The CDR3 consists of 16 residues. Germline V lookup: CDR1 SQVTM, CDR2 ANQGSEA. With 7 bases clipped from V and 2 bases from J, the junction kept 13 bases outside the gene matches.

The table lists this clonotype with a few counts. J is TRBJ1-1 and V is TRBV7-9; no clear D. The CDR3 spans 15 residues. CDR1 and CDR2 from the germline V gene are SEHNR and FQNEAQ (reference sequence). With 5 bases removed from V and 0 bases from J, the gap between germline ends came to 13 bases. The CDR3 reads CASSPRMSVNTEAFF. The DNA of the CDR3 is TGTGCCAGCAGCCCTCGAATGTCGGTGAACACTGAAGCTTTCTTT.

The chain uses TRBV4-2 and TRBJ2-4, with D perhaps TRBD2 (5 bases). This CDR3 has 15 residues. V was shortened by 0 bases and J by 11 bases, with 17 bases between the two germline ends. CDR1 and CDR2 from the germline V gene are LGHNA and YNFKEQ. The CDR3 nucleotides are TGTGCCAGCAGCCAAGACCGGACGGGGAAAACATTTCAGTACTTC. Protein sequence: CASSQDRTGKTFQYF.

The chain combines TRBV12-3 or TRBV12-4 with TRBJ1-5, with 8 bases lining up with TRBD1. This CDR3 contains 14 residues. V was pared by 7 bases and J by 7 bases, with 9 bases of the junction left unmatched. CDR3 DNA: TGTGCCAGCACCCCAGAAGGGACAGGACAGCCCCAGCATTTT. This translates into CASTPEGTGQPQHF.

This chain uses TRBV12-3 or TRBV12-4 with TRBJ1-1; 8 positions match TRBD1. The CDR3 extends over 15 amino acids. V was pared by 5 bases and J by 5 bases, with 10 bases of the junction left unmatched. The CDR3 DNA sequence: TGTGCCAGCAGTACCGGACAGGGCGGGAGTACTGAAGCTTTCTTT. It codes for CASSTGQGGSTEAFF.

The CDR3 protein is CASSPPRGQGSEQYF. The CDR3 coding sequence is TGTGCCAGCAGTCCCCCCCGTGGACAGGGTTCCGAGCAGTACTTC. The chain carries TRBV12-3 or TRBV12-4 and TRBJ2-7, with 8 nucleotides matching TRBD1. V lost 5 bases and J lost 6; bases outside the gene matches: 12. The CDR3 consists of 15 residues.

The chain uses TRBV20-1 and TRBJ1-1; TRBD1 agrees at 7 bases. V shed 6 bases, J shed 11 bases, and the junction held 12 bases outside the gene matches. Germline V gives CDR1 DFQATT, CDR2 SNEGSKA (reference sequence). The CDR3 runs 12 residues. The CDR3 protein is CSAVEGALGAFF. The CDR3 DNA sequence: TGCAGTGCCGTTGAGGGGGCGCTGGGGGCTTTCTTT.

This clonotype showed up just a few times. The chain joins TRBV12-3 or TRBV12-4 to TRBJ2-1; 7 positions agree with TRBD2. With V trimmed by 5 bases and J by 5 bases, 12 bases remained unmatched. This CDR3 contains 16 residues. CDR3 in amino acids: CASSMGGVPTHNEQFF. CDR3 DNA sequence: TGTGCCAGCAGTATGGGAGGGGTCCCCACCCACAATGAGCAGTTCTTC.

This clonotype came up a few times. V and J are TRBV6-2 or TRBV6-3 and TRBJ2-1, with a possible D match to TRBD1 (5 bases). CDR1 and CDR2 (germline): MNHEY, SVGEGT. This CDR3 region has 13 residues. The V and J ends lost 6 bases and 7 bases respectively, with 13 bases between them. The CDR3 coding sequence is TGTGCCAGCAGACTATATAACAGGAATGAGCAGTTCTTC. Its translation is CASRLYNRNEQFF.